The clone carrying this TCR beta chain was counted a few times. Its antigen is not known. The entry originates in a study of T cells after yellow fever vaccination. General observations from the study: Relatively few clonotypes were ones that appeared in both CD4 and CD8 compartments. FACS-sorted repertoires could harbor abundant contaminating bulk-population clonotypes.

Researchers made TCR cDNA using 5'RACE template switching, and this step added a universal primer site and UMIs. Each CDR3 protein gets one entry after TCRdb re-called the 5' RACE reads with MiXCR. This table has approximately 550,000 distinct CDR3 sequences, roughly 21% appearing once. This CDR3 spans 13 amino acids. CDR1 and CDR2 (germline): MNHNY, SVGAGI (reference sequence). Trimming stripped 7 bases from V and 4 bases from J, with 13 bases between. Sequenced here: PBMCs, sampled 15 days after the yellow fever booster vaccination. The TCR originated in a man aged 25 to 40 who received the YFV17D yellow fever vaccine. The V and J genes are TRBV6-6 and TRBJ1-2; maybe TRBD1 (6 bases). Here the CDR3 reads CASTMGGAYGYTF. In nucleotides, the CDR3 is TGTGCCAGCACCATGGGGGGGGCCTATGGCTACACCTTC.